This TCR beta chain is from a study of cytomegalovirus exposure and HLA in healthy donors. Looking at the study overall: The Caucasian-associated ancestry cluster held 65% to 85% of around 380 genotyped donors. Study results and caveats: A later analysis showed HLA-associated TCR beta chains outstripping equally common others in clonal expansion. A reported reduction in N-insertions relative to the approximately 670-donor mean was seen in an Asian-associated ancestry cluster in a later analysis.

This CDR3 is 13 amino acids long. Germline lookup yields CDR1 GTSNPN and CDR2 SVGIG (reference sequence). V shed 1 base and J shed 7 bases, with 13 bases lying between them. About this clone itself: Its antigen is not known.

It was with 60 Vbeta and 13 Jbeta primers that the PCR ran. The table came from immunoSEQ multiplex PCR; TCRdb's copy has only in-frame clones and leaves some out. Here the sample spans about 100,000 clones, 60% to 75% being singletons. This receptor was obtained from a female donor in good health and CMV-seropositive. Sequencing used PBMCs. The rearrangement uses TRBV30 and TRBJ1-2, with D possibly TRBD1 on 5 matching bases. Here the CDR3 DNA reads TGTGCCTGGAGTGGCTTCGGGGGAGGTGGCTACACCTTC. Encoded protein: CAWSGFGGGGYTF.